This TCR beta chain was found in a study of response to subunit inactivated influenza vaccine. The V gene end was trimmed by 8 bases and the J gene end by 7 bases; junction bases not matched to a gene: 14. The CDR3 runs to 17 residues. The V gene's germline CDR1 is MNHEY and CDR2 SMNVEV (reference sequence). MiXCR, applied by TCRdb to the RT-PCR reads, yields one record per CDR3 protein. The data contain about 700,000 distinct CDR3 sequences, about 15% of them singletons. The study, taken as a whole, reports: The authors put forward the suggestion that each seasonal influenza vaccination may bring in only a limited number of new T cells.

There are a few counts of this clonotype. Antigen specificity is unknown. This TCR came from a man over 45 who received an inactivated influenza vaccine. The sample was PBMCs from blood, taken around two weeks before vaccination. This chain joins TRBV27 and TRBJ1-4; 12 bases agree with TRBD1. The CDR3 here is CASHTGTGGVWGEKLFF. CDR3 bases: TGTGCCAGCCACACCGGGACAGGGGGCGTCTGGGGTGAAAAACTGTTTTTT.